Detailed here is one T cell receptor (beta chain). The data were taken from a study of cytomegalovirus exposure and HLA in healthy donors. Study in general: There were 100 million to 120 million unique TCR beta sequences, drawn from about 179 million T cells, in an earlier analysis.

This PCR relied on a set of 60 Vbeta primers and 13 Jbeta primers. Libraries were prepared by immunoSEQ multiplex PCR; TCRdb keeps only in-frame clonotypes and omits some of them. The data show around 88,000 clones, with approximately 74% seen just once and around 1.8% held by the top ten. V dropped 0 bases and J dropped 7 bases, with 18 bases sitting between them. Germline V lookup: CDR1 LGHNA, CDR2 YNFKEQ. There are 16 residues in the CDR3. The clonotype was recovered from a male donor in good health and CMV-seronegative. J is TRBJ2-5 and V is TRBV4-2, with a tentative D call TRBD2 (6 bases). Sequenced sample: PBMCs. Here the CDR3 DNA reads TGTGCCAGCAGCCAAGATGGGGGTGGGAGGAGCGGGACCCAGTACTTC. The encoded protein is CASSQDGGGRSGTQYF.